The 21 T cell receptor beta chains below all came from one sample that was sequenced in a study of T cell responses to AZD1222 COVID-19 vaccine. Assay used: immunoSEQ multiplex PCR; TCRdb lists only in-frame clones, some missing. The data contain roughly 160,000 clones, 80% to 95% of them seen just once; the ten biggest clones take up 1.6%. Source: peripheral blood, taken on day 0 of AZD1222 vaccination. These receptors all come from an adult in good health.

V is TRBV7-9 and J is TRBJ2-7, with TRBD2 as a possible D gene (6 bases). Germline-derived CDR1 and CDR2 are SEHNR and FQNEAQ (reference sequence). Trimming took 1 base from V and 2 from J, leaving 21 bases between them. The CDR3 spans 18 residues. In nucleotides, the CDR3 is TGTGCCAGCAGCTTAGGACTAGGCGGGAACGGACCCGCCTACGAGCAGTACTTC. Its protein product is CASSLGLGGNGPAYEQYF.

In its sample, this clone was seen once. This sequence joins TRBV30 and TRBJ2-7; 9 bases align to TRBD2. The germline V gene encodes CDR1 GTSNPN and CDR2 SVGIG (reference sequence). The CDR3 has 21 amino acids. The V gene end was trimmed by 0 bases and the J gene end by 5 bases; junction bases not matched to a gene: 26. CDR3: CAWSVRGWGGRNLAGRNEQYF. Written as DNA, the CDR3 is TGTGCCTGGAGTGTACGGGGTTGGGGCGGACGGAACCTAGCGGGAAGGAACGAGCAGTACTTC.

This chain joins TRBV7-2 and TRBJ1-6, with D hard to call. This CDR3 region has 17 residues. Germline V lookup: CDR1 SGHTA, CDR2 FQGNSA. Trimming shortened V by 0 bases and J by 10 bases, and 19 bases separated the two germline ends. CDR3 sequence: CASSLAGSEVEYSPLHF. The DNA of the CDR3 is TGTGCCAGCAGCTTAGCGGGATCGGAGGTTGAGTACTCACCCCTCCACTTT.

The CDR3 sequence is CASSKTGGGEQYF. CDR3 DNA sequence: TGTGCCAGCTCAAAAACAGGGGGCGGCGAGCAGTACTTC. V usage is TRBV7-3 and J usage is TRBJ2-7; 9 bases line up with TRBD1. Trimming took 8 bases from V and 6 from J; bases not matched to a gene: 8. This CDR3 has 13 residues. Germline V CDR1 and CDR2: SGHTA, FQGTGA.

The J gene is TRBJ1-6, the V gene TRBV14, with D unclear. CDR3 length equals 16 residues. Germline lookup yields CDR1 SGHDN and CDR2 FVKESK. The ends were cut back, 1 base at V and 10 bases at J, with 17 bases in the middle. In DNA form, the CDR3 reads TGTGCCAGCAGCCAAGTCGTTAGTGGGAGGAAATCACCCCTCCACTTT. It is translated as CASSQVVSGRKSPLHF.

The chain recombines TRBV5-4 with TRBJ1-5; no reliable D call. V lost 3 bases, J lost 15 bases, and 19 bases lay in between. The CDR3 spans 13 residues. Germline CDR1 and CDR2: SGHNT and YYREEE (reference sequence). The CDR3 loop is CASSSLGKRVWHF. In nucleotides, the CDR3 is TGTGCCAGCAGCTCGTTGGGGAAAAGGGTATGGCATTTT.

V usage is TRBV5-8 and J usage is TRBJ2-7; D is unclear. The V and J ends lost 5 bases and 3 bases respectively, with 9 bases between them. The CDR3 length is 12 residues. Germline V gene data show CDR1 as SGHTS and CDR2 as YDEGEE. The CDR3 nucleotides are TGTGCCAGCAGTCGTACAAGCTACGAGCAGTACTTC. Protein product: CASSRTSYEQYF.

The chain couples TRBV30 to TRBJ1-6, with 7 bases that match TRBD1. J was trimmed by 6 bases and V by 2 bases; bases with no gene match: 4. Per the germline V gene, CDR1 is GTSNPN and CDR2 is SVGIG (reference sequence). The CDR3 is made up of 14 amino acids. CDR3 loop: CAWSLGTANSPLHF. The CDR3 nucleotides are TGTGCCTGGAGTCTAGGGACAGCTAATTCACCCCTCCACTTT.

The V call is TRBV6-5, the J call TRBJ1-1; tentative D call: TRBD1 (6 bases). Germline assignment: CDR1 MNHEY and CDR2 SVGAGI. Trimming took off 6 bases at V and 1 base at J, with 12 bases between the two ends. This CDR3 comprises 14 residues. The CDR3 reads CASSSRGPNTEAFF. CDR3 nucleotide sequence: TGTGCCAGCAGCTCCAGGGGACCGAACACTGAAGCTTTCTTT.

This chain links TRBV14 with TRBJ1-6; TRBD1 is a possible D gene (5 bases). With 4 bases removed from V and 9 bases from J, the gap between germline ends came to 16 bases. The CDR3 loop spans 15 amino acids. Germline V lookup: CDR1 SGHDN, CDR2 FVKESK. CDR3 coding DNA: TGTGCCAGCAGCCCTCAGGCAGGGCGGGGTTCACCCCTCCACTTT. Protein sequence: CASSPQAGRGSPLHF.

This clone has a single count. CDR3 coding DNA: TGTGCCAGCAGCCTTAAGGGACGGATGAACACTGAAGCTTTCTTT. This sequence encodes CASSLKGRMNTEAFF. The chain is built from TRBV7-3 and TRBJ1-1, with D tentatively TRBD1 (5 bases). Germline CDR1 is SGHTA and CDR2 is FQGTGA. CDR3 length: 15 amino acids. The V end lost 5 bases, the J end lost 0 bases, and 13 bases lay between the germline ends.

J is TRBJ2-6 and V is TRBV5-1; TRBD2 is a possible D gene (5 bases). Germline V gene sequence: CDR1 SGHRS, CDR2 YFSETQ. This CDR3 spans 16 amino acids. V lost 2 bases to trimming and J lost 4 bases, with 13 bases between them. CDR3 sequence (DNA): TGCGCCAGCAGCTTCCCGCGTGCGGGCGGGGCCAACGTCCTGACTTTC. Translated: CASSFPRAGGANVLTF.

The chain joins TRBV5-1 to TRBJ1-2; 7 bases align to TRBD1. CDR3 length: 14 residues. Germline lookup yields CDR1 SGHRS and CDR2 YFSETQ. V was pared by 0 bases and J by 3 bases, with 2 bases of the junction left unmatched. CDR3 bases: TGCGCCAGCAGCTTGGAGGGGGCCCACTATGGCTACACCTTC. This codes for CASSLEGAHYGYTF.

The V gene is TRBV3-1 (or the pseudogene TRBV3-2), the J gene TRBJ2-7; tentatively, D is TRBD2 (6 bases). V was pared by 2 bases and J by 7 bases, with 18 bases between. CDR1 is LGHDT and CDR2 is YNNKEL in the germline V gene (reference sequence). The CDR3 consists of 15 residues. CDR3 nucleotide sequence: TGTGCCAGCAGCCAATGGGGACTCGACCTAGATGAGCAGTACTTC. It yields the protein CASSQWGLDLDEQYF.

The CDR3: CASSHDGGQETQYF. In DNA, the CDR3 is TGTGCCAGCAGCCACGACGGAGGGCAAGAGACCCAGTACTTC. The V gene is TRBV7-9, the J gene TRBJ2-5; perhaps TRBD2 as D (6 bases). Germline V gene sequence: CDR1 SEHNR, CDR2 FQNEAQ (reference sequence). This CDR3 has 14 amino acids. Trimming pared 5 bases from V and 2 bases from J, leaving 12 bases between.

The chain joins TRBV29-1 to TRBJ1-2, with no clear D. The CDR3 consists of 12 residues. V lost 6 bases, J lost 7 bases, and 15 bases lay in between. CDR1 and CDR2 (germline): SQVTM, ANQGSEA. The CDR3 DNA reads TGCAGCGTAGCCTTTGGGGAGGGTGGCTACACCTTC. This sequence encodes CSVAFGEGGYTF.

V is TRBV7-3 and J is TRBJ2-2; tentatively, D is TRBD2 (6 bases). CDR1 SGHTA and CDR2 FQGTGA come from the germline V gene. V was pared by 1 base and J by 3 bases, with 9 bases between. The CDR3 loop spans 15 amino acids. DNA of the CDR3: TGTGCCAGCAGCTTAAGGGGGGTGGACACCGGGGAGCTGTTTTTT. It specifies CASSLRGVDTGELFF.

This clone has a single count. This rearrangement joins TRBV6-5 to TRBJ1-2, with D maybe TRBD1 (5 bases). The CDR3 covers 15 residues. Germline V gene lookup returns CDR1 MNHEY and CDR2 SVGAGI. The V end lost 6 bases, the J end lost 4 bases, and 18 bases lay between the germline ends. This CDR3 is CASRPAGLGVYGYTF. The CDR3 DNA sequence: TGTGCCAGCAGACCTGCTGGGTTAGGGGTCTATGGCTACACCTTC.

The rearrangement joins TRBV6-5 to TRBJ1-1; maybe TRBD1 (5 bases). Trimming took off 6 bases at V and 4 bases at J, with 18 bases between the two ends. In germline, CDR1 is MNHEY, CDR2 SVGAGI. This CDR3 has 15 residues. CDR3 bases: TGTGCCAGCAGCTCCTACGGACAACCTCCCACTGAAGCTTTCTTT. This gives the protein CASSSYGQPPTEAFF.

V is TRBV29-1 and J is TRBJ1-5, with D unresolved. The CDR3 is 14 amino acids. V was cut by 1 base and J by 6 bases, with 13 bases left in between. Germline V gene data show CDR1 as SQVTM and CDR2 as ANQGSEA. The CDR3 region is CSVEAGAEGQPQHF. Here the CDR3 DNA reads TGCAGCGTTGAAGCGGGAGCTGAGGGTCAGCCCCAGCATTTT.

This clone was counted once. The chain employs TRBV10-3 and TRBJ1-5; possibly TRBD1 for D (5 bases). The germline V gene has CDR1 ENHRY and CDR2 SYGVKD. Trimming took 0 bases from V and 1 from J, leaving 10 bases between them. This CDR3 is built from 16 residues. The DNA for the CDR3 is TGTGCCATCAGTGAGTCAAAGGGGAGAAGCAATCAGCCCCAGCATTTT. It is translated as CAISESKGRSNQPQHF.